This TCR beta chain was identified in a study of T cell responses to AZD1222 COVID-19 vaccine. CDR1 MGHRA and CDR2 YSYEKL come from the germline V gene. The germline V and J ends were trimmed by 0 bases and 0 bases, with 12 bases remaining between them. This CDR3 spans 16 amino acids. TCRdb's copy holds only in-frame clones and misses some; the assay was immunoSEQ multiplex PCR. Of around 120,000 clones detected, around 92% appear once; the ten largest clones hold 14%. The receptor's source is an adult in good health. Here the sequenced sample was peripheral blood, taken on day 0 of AZD1222 vaccination. This chain joins TRBV4-1 and TRBJ2-7; possibly TRBD2 for D (6 bases). CDR3 protein: CASSQDFEEGSYEQYF. Written as DNA, the CDR3 is TGCGCCAGCAGCCAAGACTTTGAGGAGGGCTCCTACGAGCAGTACTTC.